This TCR beta chain came from a study of CXCR3-negative and CXCR3-positive naive CD8 T cells. For this clonotype: The antigen remains unidentified.

Preparation of TRB cDNA libraries relied on 5' RACE carrying UMI labels. From the 5' RACE reads, TCRdb lists one entry per CDR3 protein and no DNA. The clone table shows 100,000 or so distinct CDR3 sequences, with the ten largest holding 0.35% to 0.4%. Study results and caveats: Both naive subsets carried similar amounts of surface CD5, so TCR strength was inferred from TRB CDR3 properties. Memory CD8+ cells showed much lower diversity, while both naive subsets displayed comparably high diversity. Naive cells that were CXCR3-positive had more hydrophobic TRB CDR3s (compared with CXCR3-negative naive cells).

Germline CDR1 and CDR2: MNHEY and SVGAGI. CDR3 length equals 13 residues. V gene TRBV6-5 combines with J gene TRBJ2-5; TCRdb gives TRBD1 as the D gene, but with no DNA this cannot be confirmed. This TCR was sampled from a human donor in good health. Some clones in this sample may be carry-over from other donors' samples. Sequencing was performed on naive CXCR3+ CD8+ T cells from blood. Noted subset: CD45RO-CCR7+CD27+CD95- naive CD8+ T cells expressing CXCR3 (TNR3+). The CDR3 is CASSYDRGKTQYF.